Below are 8 T cell receptor beta chains sequenced from a single sample in a study of T-cell reconstitution after alpha-beta-depleted transplantation in children. Preparation of the TCRbeta library involved a method that used unique molecular identifiers. TCRdb ran MiXCR on the PCR reads and lists one entry per CDR3 protein. The sample records 450,000 to 550,000 distinct CDR3 sequences, more than 9.5% being singletons. Source: PBMCs, mostly from graft donor cells, taken 180 days after TCRalphabeta/CD19-depleted stem cell transplant. These receptors were collected from a female patient between 2 and 10 years old who had a stem cell transplant for aplastic anemia, so the T cells may come from the graft donor.

This clonotype showed up just a few times. The chain recombines TRBV5-1 with TRBJ2-7; the D gene is possibly TRBD2 (7 bases). Germline assignment: CDR1 SGHRS and CDR2 YFSETQ. This CDR3 spans 16 amino acids. Trimming shortened V by 3 bases and J by 5 bases, and 21 bases separated the two germline ends. Written as DNA, the CDR3 is TGCGCCAGCAGCTCAGGGGTAGGGGGGGCTAGCAACGAGCAGTACTTC. Translating it yields CASSSGVGGASNEQYF.

This clonotype was observed at least ten times. The J gene is TRBJ1-2, the V gene TRBV29-1, with TRBD1 matching over 9 bases. This CDR3 is built from 12 residues. Germline V gene lookup returns CDR1 SQVTM and CDR2 ANQGSEA. With V trimmed by 6 bases and J by 2 bases, 1 base remained unmatched. The CDR3 region has the DNA TGCAGCGTGGGGACAGGGAACTATGGCTACACCTTC. It yields the protein CSVGTGNYGYTF.

This rearrangement joins TRBV6-1 to TRBJ2-2; either TRBD1 or TRBD2 may fit D (5 bases each). Looked up from germline, CDR1 is MNHNS and CDR2 is SASEGT. This CDR3 contains 14 residues. Trimming shortened V by 8 bases and J by 0 bases, and 10 bases separated the two germline ends. The CDR3, as DNA: TGTGCCAGCGGGGGACGGACGAACACCGGGGAGCTGTTTTTT. It translates to CASGGRTNTGELFF.

The chain carries TRBV29-1 and TRBJ2-7; 8 bases are a match to TRBD2. The J segment lost 2 bases and the V segment lost 4 bases, leaving 7 bases of the junction unmatched. The germline V gene encodes CDR1 SQVTM and CDR2 ANQGSEA. This CDR3 has 14 residues. CDR3 in DNA: TGCAGCGTTGTGAAGCGGGAGTCCCCCTACGAGCAGTACTTC. It specifies CSVVKRESPYEQYF.

V is TRBV27 and J is TRBJ2-5, with D uncertain. The germline CDR1 and CDR2 sequences are MNHEY and SMNVEV (reference sequence). The CDR3 is made up of 11 amino acids. The V and J ends lost 8 bases and 9 bases respectively, with 13 bases between them. DNA of the CDR3: TGTGCCAGCGGCTTCCTTGGGTCCCAGTACTTC. This gives the protein CASGFLGSQYF.

This clonotype has a handful of counts. J is TRBJ1-1 and V is TRBV18; no definite D call. The germline V gene has CDR1 KGHSH and CDR2 LQKENI. This CDR3 has 14 amino acids. V lost 0 bases and J lost 7, with 12 bases in between. The CDR3 DNA reads TGTGCCAGCTCACCACCAGCACTTCGGCGTGAAGCTTTCTTT. Amino acids: CASSPPALRREAFF.

This clonotype has only a few counts. This chain joins TRBV3-1 and TRBJ1-6; TRBD1 might be the D (5 bases). The CDR3 spans 14 residues. V lost 4 bases, J lost 10 bases, and 14 bases lay in between. The germline CDR1 and CDR2 sequences are LGHDT and YNNKEL (reference sequence). As DNA, the CDR3 is TGTGCCAGCAGCCCGGGACGGGCGAGATCACCCCTCCACTTT. Translation: CASSPGRARSPLHF.

This clonotype was counted between two and nine times. For the CDR3, the DNA is TGTGCCAGCAGCCATGAGCGGGAGCGGAACGAGCAGTACTTC. This codes for CASSHERERNEQYF. V usage is TRBV4-2 and J usage is TRBJ2-7; 8 bases align to TRBD2. CDR1 is LGHNA and CDR2 is YNFKEQ in the germline V gene. The CDR3 is 14 amino acids. With V trimmed by 3 bases and J by 5 bases, 6 bases remained unmatched.